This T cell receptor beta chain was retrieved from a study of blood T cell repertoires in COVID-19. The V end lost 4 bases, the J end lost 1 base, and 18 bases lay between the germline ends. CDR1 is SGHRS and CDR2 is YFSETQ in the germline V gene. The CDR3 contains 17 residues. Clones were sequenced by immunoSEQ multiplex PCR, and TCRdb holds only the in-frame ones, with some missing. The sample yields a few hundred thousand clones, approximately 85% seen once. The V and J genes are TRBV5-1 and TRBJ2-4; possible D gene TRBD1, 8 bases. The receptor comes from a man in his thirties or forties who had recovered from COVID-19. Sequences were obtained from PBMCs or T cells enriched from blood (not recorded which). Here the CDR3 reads CASSLGQAGVAKNIQYF. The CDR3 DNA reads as TGCGCCAGCAGCCTGGGACAGGCGGGAGTCGCCAAAAACATTCAGTACTTC.